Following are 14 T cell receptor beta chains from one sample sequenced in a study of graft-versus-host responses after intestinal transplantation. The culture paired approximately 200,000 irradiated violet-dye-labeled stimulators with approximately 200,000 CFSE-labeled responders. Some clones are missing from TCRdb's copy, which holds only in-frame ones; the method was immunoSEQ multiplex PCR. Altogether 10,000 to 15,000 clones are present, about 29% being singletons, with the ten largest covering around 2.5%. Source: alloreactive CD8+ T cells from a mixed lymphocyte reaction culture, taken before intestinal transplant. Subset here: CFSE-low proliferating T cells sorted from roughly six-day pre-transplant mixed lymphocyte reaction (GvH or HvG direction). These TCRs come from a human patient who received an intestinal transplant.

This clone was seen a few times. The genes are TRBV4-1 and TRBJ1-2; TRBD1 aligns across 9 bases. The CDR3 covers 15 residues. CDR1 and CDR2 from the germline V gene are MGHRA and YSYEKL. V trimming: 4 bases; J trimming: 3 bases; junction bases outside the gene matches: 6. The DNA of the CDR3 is TGCGCCAGCAGCCTCCTCGGGACAGGGCACTATGGCTACACCTTC. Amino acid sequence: CASSLLGTGHYGYTF.

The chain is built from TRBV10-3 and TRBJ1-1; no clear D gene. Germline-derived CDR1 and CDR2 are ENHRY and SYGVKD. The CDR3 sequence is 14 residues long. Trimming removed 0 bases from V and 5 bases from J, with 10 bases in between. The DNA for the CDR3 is TGTGCCATCAGTGAGTCGATGGGAGGGACTGAAGCTTTCTTT. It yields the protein CAISESMGGTEAFF.

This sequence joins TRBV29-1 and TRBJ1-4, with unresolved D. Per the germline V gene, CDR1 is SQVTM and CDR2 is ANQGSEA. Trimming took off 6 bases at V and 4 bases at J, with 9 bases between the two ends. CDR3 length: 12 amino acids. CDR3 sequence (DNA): TGCAGCGTAACGGTTCTTAATGAAAAACTGTTTTTT. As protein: CSVTVLNEKLFF.

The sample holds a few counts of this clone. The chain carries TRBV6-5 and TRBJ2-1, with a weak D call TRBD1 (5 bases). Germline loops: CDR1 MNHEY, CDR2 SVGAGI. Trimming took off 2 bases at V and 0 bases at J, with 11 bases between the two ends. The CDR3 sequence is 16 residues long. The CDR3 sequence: CASSYVADTSYNEQFF. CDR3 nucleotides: TGTGCCAGCAGTTACGTCGCGGACACCTCCTACAATGAGCAGTTCTTC.

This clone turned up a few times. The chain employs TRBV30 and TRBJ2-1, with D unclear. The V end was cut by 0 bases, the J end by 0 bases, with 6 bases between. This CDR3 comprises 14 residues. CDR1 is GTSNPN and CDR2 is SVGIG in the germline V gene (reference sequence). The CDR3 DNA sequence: TGTGCCTGGAGTGTACTAAGCTCCTACAATGAGCAGTTCTTC. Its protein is CAWSVLSSYNEQFF.

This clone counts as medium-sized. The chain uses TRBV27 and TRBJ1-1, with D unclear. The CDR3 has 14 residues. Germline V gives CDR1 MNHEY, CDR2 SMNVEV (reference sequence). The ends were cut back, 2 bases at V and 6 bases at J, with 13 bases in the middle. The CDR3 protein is CASSLGRNLAEAFF. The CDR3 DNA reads TGTGCCAGCAGTTTAGGACGGAATCTTGCTGAAGCTTTCTTT.

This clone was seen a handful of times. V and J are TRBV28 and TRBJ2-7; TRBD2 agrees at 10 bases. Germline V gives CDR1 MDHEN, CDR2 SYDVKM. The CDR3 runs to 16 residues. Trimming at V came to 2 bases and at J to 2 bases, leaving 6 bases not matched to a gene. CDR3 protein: CASSLEVSGGAYEQYF. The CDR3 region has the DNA TGTGCCAGCAGTTTAGAAGTGAGCGGGGGGGCCTACGAGCAGTACTTC. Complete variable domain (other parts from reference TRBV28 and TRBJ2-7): DVKVTQSSRYLVKRTGEKVFLECVQDMDHENMFWYRQDPGLGLRLIYFSYDVKMKEKGDIPEGYSVSREKKERFSLILESASTNQTSMYLCASSLEVSGGAYEQYFGPGTRLTVT.

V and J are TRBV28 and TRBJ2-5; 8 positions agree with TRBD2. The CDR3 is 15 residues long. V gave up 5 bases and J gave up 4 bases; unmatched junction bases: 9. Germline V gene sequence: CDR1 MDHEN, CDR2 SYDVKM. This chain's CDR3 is CASSPGTSNLETQYF. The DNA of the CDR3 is TGTGCCAGCAGTCCGGGGACTAGTAATTTAGAGACCCAGTACTTC.

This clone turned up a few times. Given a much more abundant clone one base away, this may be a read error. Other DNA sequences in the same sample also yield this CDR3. The CDR3: CASSQGSGLGYEQYF. CDR3 sequence (DNA): TGCGCCAGCAGCCAAGGCAGCGGTTTAGGGTACGAGCAGTACTTC. The chain combines TRBV4-1 with TRBJ2-7; tentatively, D is TRBD2 (5 bases). Trimming took 1 base from V and 4 from J, leaving 14 bases between them. The CDR3 has 15 residues. Germline CDR1 and CDR2: MGHRA and YSYEKL.

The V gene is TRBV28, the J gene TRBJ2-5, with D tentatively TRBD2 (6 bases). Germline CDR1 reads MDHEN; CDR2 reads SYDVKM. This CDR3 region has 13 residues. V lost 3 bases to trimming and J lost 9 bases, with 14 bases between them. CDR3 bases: TGTGCCAGCAGTTTTGACCTTGGGAGGCCCCAGTACTTC. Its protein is CASSFDLGRPQYF. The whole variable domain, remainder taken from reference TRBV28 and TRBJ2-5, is DVKVTQSSRYLVKRTGEKVFLECVQDMDHENMFWYRQDPGLGLRLIYFSYDVKMKEKGDIPEGYSVSREKKERFSLILESASTNQTSMYLCASSFDLGRPQYFGPGTRLLVL.

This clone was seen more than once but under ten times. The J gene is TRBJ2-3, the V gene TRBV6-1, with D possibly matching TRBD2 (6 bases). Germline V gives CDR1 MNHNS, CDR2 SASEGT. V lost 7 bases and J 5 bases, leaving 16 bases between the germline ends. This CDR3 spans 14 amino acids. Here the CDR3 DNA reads TGTGCCAGCATCGAAACCATTAGCGGAGATACGCAGTATTTT. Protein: CASIETISGDTQYF.

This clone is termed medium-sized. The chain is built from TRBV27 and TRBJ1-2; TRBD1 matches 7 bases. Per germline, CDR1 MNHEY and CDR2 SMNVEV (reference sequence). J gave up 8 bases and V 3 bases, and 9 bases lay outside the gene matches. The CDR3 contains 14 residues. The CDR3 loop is CASSFGQAFLGYTF. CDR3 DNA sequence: TGTGCCAGCAGTTTTGGACAGGCCTTTTTAGGCTACACCTTC.

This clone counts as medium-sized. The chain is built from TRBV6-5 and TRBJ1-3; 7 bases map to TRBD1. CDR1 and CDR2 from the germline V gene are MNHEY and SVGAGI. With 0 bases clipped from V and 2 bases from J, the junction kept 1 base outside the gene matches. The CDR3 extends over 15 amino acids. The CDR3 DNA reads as TGTGCCAGCAGTTACTCGACAGGGACTGGAAACACCATATATTTT. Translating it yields CASSYSTGTGNTIYF.

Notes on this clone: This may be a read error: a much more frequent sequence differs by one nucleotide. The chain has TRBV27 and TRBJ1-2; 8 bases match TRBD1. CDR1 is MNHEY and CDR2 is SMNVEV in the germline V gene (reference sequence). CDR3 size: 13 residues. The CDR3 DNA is TGTGCCCGCAGTCTTACAGGGGGGGGTGGCTACACCTTC. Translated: CARSLTGGGGYTF.